The following is a TCR beta chain sequence with its context. Antigen: not known. This entry is derived from a study of shared clonotypes between healthy human individuals. Points from the study as a whole: Generation probability values for non-shared clonotypes were lower than those for clonotypes shared by all four donors. It was expected that sequencing depth would affect clonotype sharing among donors.

The study separated CD4+ cells into CD45RA+ naive and CD45RA-negative memory subsets. In the authors' methods: In the immunoSEQ data, sequences were junction-only and lacked quality scores, so filtering differed. The protocol was immunoSEQ multiplex PCR, while the TCRdb copy is restricted to in-frame clones and leaves out a portion. V and J calls and clone size are copied from that table; D and trimming were computed from the DNA. The sample lists some 2.4 million clones; under 95% were seen once. This CDR3 has 13 amino acids. V lost 6 bases to trimming and J lost 7 bases, with 15 bases between them. From germline, CDR1 is SNHLY and CDR2 FYNNEI.

The clonotype originates from a man in his late teens or twenties in good health. Some clones in this sample may be carry-over from other donors' samples. Material: naive CD4+ T cells from PBMCs. Subset: CD45RA+ positively selected. The chain combines TRBV2 with TRBJ1-2; unclear D gene. The CDR3 DNA follows: TGTGCCAGCAGCAGCAAGGCGGCTACTGGCTACACCTTC. It is translated as CASSSKAATGYTF. Together with reference TRBV2 and TRBJ1-2, the CDR3 gives the full variable domain: EPEVTQTPSHQVTQMGQEVILRCVPISNHLYFYWYRQILGQKVEFLVSFYNNEISEKSEIFDDQFSVERPDGSNFTLKIRSTKLEDSAMYFCASSSKAATGYTFGSGTRLTVV.